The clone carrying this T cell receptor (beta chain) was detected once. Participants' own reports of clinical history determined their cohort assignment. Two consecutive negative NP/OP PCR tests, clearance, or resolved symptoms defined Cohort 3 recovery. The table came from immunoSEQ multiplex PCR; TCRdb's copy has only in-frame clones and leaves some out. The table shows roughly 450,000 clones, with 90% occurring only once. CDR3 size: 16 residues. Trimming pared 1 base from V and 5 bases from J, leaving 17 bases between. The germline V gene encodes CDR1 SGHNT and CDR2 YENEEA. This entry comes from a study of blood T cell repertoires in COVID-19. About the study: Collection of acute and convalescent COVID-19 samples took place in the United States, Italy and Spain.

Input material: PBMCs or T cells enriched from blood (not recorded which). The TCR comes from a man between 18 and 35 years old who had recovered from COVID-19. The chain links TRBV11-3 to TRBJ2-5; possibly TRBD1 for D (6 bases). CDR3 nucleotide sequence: TGTGCCAGCAGCTTAGTGGCAGGGGCCCCGCGGGAGACCCAGTACTTC. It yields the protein CASSLVAGAPRETQYF.